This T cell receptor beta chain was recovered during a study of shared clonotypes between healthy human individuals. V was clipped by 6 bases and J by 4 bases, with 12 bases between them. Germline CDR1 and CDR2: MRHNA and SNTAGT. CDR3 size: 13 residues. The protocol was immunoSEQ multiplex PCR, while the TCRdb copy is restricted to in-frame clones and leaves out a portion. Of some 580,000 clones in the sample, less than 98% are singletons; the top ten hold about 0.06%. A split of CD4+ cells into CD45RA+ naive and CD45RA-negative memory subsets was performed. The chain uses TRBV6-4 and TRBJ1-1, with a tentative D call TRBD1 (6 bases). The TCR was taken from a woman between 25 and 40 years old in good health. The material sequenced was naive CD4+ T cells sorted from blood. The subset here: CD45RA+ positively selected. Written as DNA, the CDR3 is TGTGCCAGCAGAGCACAGGGAACCACTGAAGCTTTCTTT. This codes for CASRAQGTTEAFF.